The rows below give T cell receptor beta chains drawn from one sample of a study of shared clonotypes between healthy human individuals. The assay was immunoSEQ multiplex PCR, and TCRdb's table has in-frame clones only and misses some. The sample has around 1 million clones, approximately 80% seen once; the top ten hold approximately 1.5%. The specimen was memory CD4+ T cells sorted from blood. The origin of the receptors is a man aged 18-30 years in good health. CDR3s include the opening cysteine and the closing phenylalanine or tryptophan. The order of the fields is clone size, V gene, D gene, J gene, CDR3 protein, CDR3 DNA. A D gene is named only where the DNA matches it firmly. Expanded clones are given a class, and other clones once, few, many or no size at all.

>NA|TRBV19|TRBD1|TRBJ1-2
CASSTGDLWNYGYTF
TGTGCCAGTAGCACAGGGGACCTGTGGAACTATGGCTACACCTTC
>once|TRBV28|TRBD1|TRBJ2-2
CASSPGGANTGELFF
TGTGCCAGCAGTCCAGGGGGCGCGAACACCGGGGAGCTGTTTTTT
>NA|TRBV6-1|TRBD1|TRBJ1-5
CASSDGTGSNQPQHF
TGTGCCAGCAGTGACGGGACAGGGAGCAATCAGCCCCAGCATTTT
>NA|TRBV10-1|NA|TRBJ2-4
CASSESRAPQNIQYF
TGCGCCAGCAGTGAGTCCAGAGCGCCTCAAAACATTCAGTACTTC
>NA|TRBV7-9|NA|TRBJ2-5
CASSPRETQYF
TGTGCCAGCAGCCCCCGTGAGACCCAGTACTTC
>once|TRBV28|NA|TRBJ2-2
CASSLWGARGSGELFF
TGTGCCAGCAGTTTATGGGGGGCCAGGGGAAGCGGGGAGCTGTTTTTT
>NA|TRBV12-1|NA|TRBJ2-2
CASSRWDRPVAGELFF
TGTGCCAGCAGCCGGTGGGACCGACCGGTTGCCGGGGAGCTGTTTTTT
>NA|TRBV4-1|TRBD1|TRBJ1-6
CASSQDQGQHLHF
TGCGCCAGCAGCCAAGATCAGGGACAGCACCTCCACTTT
>NA|TRBV19|TRBD2|TRBJ2-2
CASSSPLGGGYQLGELFF
TGTGCCAGTAGTAGCCCTTTGGGCGGGGGGTATCAACTCGGGGAGCTGTTTTTT
>NA|TRBV4-3|NA|TRBJ2-3
CASSQDERANTDTQYF
TGCGCCAGCAGCCAAGACGAGCGGGCTAACACAGATACGCAGTATTTT
>NA|TRBV10-3|TRBD1|TRBJ1-4
CAISGQDRGEKLFF
TGTGCCATCAGTGGCCAGGACAGGGGCGAAAAACTGTTTTTT
>NA|TRBV19|NA|TRBJ2-3
CASTLGALATTDTQYF
TGTGCCAGTACCCTCGGGGCTTTAGCGACCACAGATACGCAGTATTTT
>NA|TRBV10-2|TRBD2|TRBJ2-3
CASSGLSGRTDTQYF
TGCGCCAGCAGTGGCCTCAGCGGGAGGACAGATACGCAGTATTTT
>NA|TRBV5-1|TRBD1|TRBJ2-3
CASSLAQGARGTDTQYF
TGCGCCAGCAGCTTGGCACAGGGGGCGCGGGGAACAGATACGCAGTATTTT
>NA|TRBV7-2|NA|TRBJ1-2
CASSLNLDDGYTF
TGTGCCAGCAGCTTAAACCTGGACGATGGCTACACCTTC
>NA|TRBV19|TRBD1|TRBJ2-3
CASSTRQGVDTQYF
TGTGCCAGTAGTACCAGACAGGGGGTGGATACGCAGTATTTT
>few|TRBV20-1|TRBD1|TRBJ1-2
CSASPGGGYTF
TGCAGTGCTAGTCCAGGGGGCGGCTACACCTTC
>few|TRBV25-1|NA|TRBJ2-5
CASSEYRLGVGETQYF
TGTGCCAGCAGTGAATATCGCCTCGGGGTAGGAGAGACCCAGTACTTC
>NA|TRBV29-1|NA|TRBJ1-1
CSVDSREAFF
TGCAGCGTTGACAGCCGTGAAGCTTTCTTT
>NA|TRBV5-1|NA|TRBJ2-5
CASSLGEPKGETQYF
TGCGCCAGCAGCTTGGGGGAACCAAAAGGAGAGACCCAGTACTTC
>NA|TRBV4-3|NA|TRBJ2-7
CASSQALGTSRSYEQYF
TGCGCCAGCAGCCAAGCATTGGGAACTAGCCGCTCCTACGAGCAGTACTTC
>NA|TRBV11-2|NA|TRBJ1-6
CASSSRQANSPLHF
TGTGCCAGCAGCTCGCGACAGGCCAATTCACCCCTCCACTTT
>NA|TRBV30|NA|TRBJ2-3
CAWSDQGTMQYF
TGTGCCTGGAGCGACCAAGGAACGATGCAGTATTTT
>NA|TRBV5-1|TRBD1|TRBJ2-7
CASSLTGTGAYEQYF
TGCGCCAGCAGCTTGACCGGGACAGGGGCCTACGAGCAGTACTTC
>few|TRBV19|TRBD2|TRBJ2-3
CAAGLAGADTQYF
TGTGCCGCCGGACTAGCGGGCGCAGATACGCAGTATTTT
>NA|TRBV5-4|TRBD1|TRBJ1-1
CASSGVDRGMNTEAFF
TGTGCCAGCAGCGGGGTGGACAGGGGCATGAACACTGAAGCTTTCTTT
>NA|TRBV7-2|TRBD1|TRBJ2-3
CASSAQGATDTQYF
TGTGCCAGCAGCGCCCAGGGGGCCACAGATACGCAGTATTTT
>NA|TRBV18|TRBD1|TRBJ1-1
CASSWGDRGTEAFF
TGTGCCAGCTCCTGGGGGGACAGGGGAACTGAAGCTTTCTTT
>NA|TRBV30|NA|TRBJ1-3
CAWSNGETGNTIYF
TGTGCCTGGAGTAATGGGGAAACTGGAAACACCATATATTTT
>NA|TRBV29-1|NA|TRBJ1-4
CSVQDTSEKLFF
TGCAGCGTTCAGGACACCAGTGAAAAACTGTTTTTT
>NA|TRBV5-4|NA|TRBJ2-7
CASSSPRAGQSYEQYF
TGTGCCAGCAGCTCCCCGCGAGCGGGCCAGTCCTACGAGCAGTACTTC
>few|TRBV27|NA|TRBJ1-6
CASSRQSYNSPLHF
TGTGCCAGCAGTAGGCAGAGCTATAATTCACCCCTCCACTTT
>few|TRBV5-1|NA|TRBJ1-6
CASSLGDFNSPLHF
TGCGCCAGCAGCTTGGGGGACTTTAATTCACCCCTCCACTTT
>once|TRBV29-1|TRBD2|TRBJ2-7
CSARLAGLHEQYF
TGCAGCGCGCGACTAGCGGGACTCCACGAGCAGTACTTC
>NA|TRBV7-9|TRBD2|TRBJ2-1
CASSVGTSAINEQFF
TGTGCCAGCAGCGTCGGGACTAGCGCTATCAATGAGCAGTTCTTC
>NA|TRBV6-1|NA|TRBJ1-1
CASRRGGSNTEAFF
TGTGCCAGCAGGAGGGGGGGATCGAACACTGAAGCTTTCTTT
>NA|TRBV4-1|NA|TRBJ2-3
CASSRTGTDRTDTQYF
TGCGCCAGCAGCCGCACCGGGACGGACCGCACAGATACGCAGTATTTT
>NA|TRBV10-2|TRBD2|TRBJ2-1
CASSEAAGVLYNEQFF
TGCGCCAGCAGTGAGGCGGCGGGAGTTCTCTACAATGAGCAGTTCTTC
>NA|TRBV6-5|NA|TRBJ1-1
CASSYSSLGPEAFF
TGTGCCAGCAGTTACTCGTCGCTGGGGCCTGAAGCTTTCTTT
>NA|TRBV6-5|TRBD1|TRBJ2-7
CASSYDRGQVFEQYF
TGTGCCAGCAGTTACGATCGGGGACAGGTTTTCGAGCAGTACTTC
>few|TRBV10-3|TRBD1|TRBJ1-1
CAISPRQGPNTEAFF
TGTGCCATCAGTCCCAGACAGGGCCCGAACACTGAAGCTTTCTTT